The 3 T cell receptor beta chains below all came from one sample that was sequenced in a study of blood T cells in healthy people across ages. A second PCR, run for roughly 7 to 12 cycles, used a sample-barcoded 5' primer plus a J-beta primer mix. One entry per CDR3 protein results from TCRdb running MiXCR on the 5' RACE reads. Of 800,000 to 1,300,000 distinct CDR3 sequences in the sample, almost 25% were seen once. In addition, the sample was reused for a study of T cells of mothers and their children.

The sample comprised blood. Receptors were obtained from a girl aged 2 to 9 in good health.

This clonotype was detected only a few times. This chain connects TRBV3-1 to TRBJ2-5; TRBD2 might be the D (5 bases). The J call could be wrong; TRBJ2-7 is a better fit for the DNA end. Germline V lookup: CDR1 LGHDT, CDR2 YNNKEL (reference sequence). This CDR3 comprises 14 residues. The CDR3 sequence: CASSRKGVNYEQYF. The CDR3 nucleotides read TGTGCCAGCAGCCGCAAGGGAGTTAACTACGAGCAGTACTTC.

This clonotype appeared many times. The CDR3 coding sequence is TGTGCCAGCAGTCAGATCTTAGGGGCTGCGGAGGTAGAGACCCAGTACTTC. Encoded protein: CASSQILGAAEVETQYF. The chain joins TRBV12-3 or TRBV12-4 to TRBJ2-5; D may be TRBD1 or TRBD2 (5 bases each). V lost 5 bases and J lost 4, with 23 bases in between. The CDR3 covers 17 residues.

This clonotype has just a few counts. The V call is TRBV28, the J call TRBJ2-7; TRBD2 is a possible D gene (6 bases). This CDR3 is 15 amino acids long. The ends were cut back, 3 bases at V and 7 bases at J, with 19 bases in the middle. Germline V gene lookup returns CDR1 MDHEN and CDR2 SYDVKM. The CDR3 nucleotides read TGTGCCAGCAGTTTGGTCGGGAGTGGTAAGCGAGAGCAGTACTTC. Encoded protein: CASSLVGSGKREQYF.